The sequence of this T cell receptor beta chain was determined in a study of cytomegalovirus exposure and HLA in healthy donors. Study-wide results and limits: The authors judged a highly shared variant cluster likely a sequencing artifact. Donor immune exposure was known only as CMV serostatus. Across donors, presence/absence analyses took sequencing depth to be roughly uniform.

PCR amplification relied on 60 Vbeta primers (plus 13 Jbeta primers). Clones were sequenced by immunoSEQ multiplex PCR, and TCRdb holds only the in-frame ones, with some missing. The sample lists about 160,000 clones; over 60% were seen once. Germline lookup yields CDR1 SGDLS and CDR2 YYNGEE. J was trimmed by 3 bases and V by 9 bases; bases with no gene match: 11. The CDR3 sequence is 14 residues long. In regard to this clone: Its antigen is not identified.

V gene TRBV9 combines with J gene TRBJ2-7; the match to TRBD1 covers 8 bases. The sequence was obtained from a young woman in good health and CMV-seronegative. The sequenced material came from PBMCs. In DNA form, the CDR3 reads TGTGCCACCCTCCACCACGGACAGGGCTACGAGCAGTACTTC. Translation gives CATLHHGQGYEQYF.